This is a list of T cell receptor beta chains from one sample in a study of response to subunit inactivated influenza vaccine. TCRdb re-analysed the RT-PCR reads in MiXCR, keeping a single row per CDR3 protein. Here the sample spans more than 700,000 distinct CDR3 sequences, about 20% being singletons. Sequenced material: PBMCs from blood, taken more than 4 days after vaccination. The receptor source for this set is a man aged 50 to 60 who received an inactivated influenza vaccine. Both conserved end residues are part of each CDR3. Each record gives: V gene, D gene, clone size, J gene, CDR3 DNA, CDR3 protein. The D gene is left open where the match is weak. The size entry is marked missing in some rows and otherwise reads once, few, many or a size class.

v_call: TRBV5-1
d_call: TRBD1
clone_size: NA
j_call: TRBJ1-4
cdr3_nt: TGCGCCAGCAGCCAGGACAGGGCTAATGAAAAACTGTTTTTT
cdr3_aa: CASSQDRANEKLFF

v_call: TRBV9
d_call: NA
clone_size: NA
j_call: TRBJ1-2
cdr3_nt: TGTGCCAGCAGCGTAGACCCGACGGGAGGCTACACCTTC
cdr3_aa: CASSVDPTGGYTF

v_call: TRBV7-2
d_call: TRBD2
clone_size: NA
j_call: TRBJ2-3
cdr3_nt: TGTGCCAGCAGGACTAGCTCCGCAGATACGCAGTATTTT
cdr3_aa: CASRTSSADTQYF

v_call: TRBV24-1
d_call: NA
clone_size: few
j_call: TRBJ2-7
cdr3_nt: TGTGCCACCAGTGATTATTACGAGCAGTACTTC
cdr3_aa: CATSDYYEQYF

v_call: TRBV6-2/TRBV6-3
d_call: NA
clone_size: few
j_call: TRBJ2-7
cdr3_nt: TGTGCCAGCAGTCTCCCAGGGTTCTACGAGCAGTACTTC
cdr3_aa: CASSLPGFYEQYF

v_call: TRBV20-1
d_call: NA
clone_size: few
j_call: TRBJ1-1
cdr3_nt: TGCAGTGCTTCCCAACAGTCAATGAACACTGAAGCTTTCTTT
cdr3_aa: CSASQQSMNTEAFF

v_call: TRBV7-2
d_call: TRBD1
clone_size: NA
j_call: TRBJ2-5
cdr3_nt: TGTGCCAGCAGCTCGGGACAGGGTAATTTTGAGACCCAGTACTTC
cdr3_aa: CASSSGQGNFETQYF

v_call: TRBV6-1
d_call: NA
clone_size: NA
j_call: TRBJ2-7
cdr3_nt: TGTGCCAGCAGACTAGCAGTGACTTCCTACGAGCAGTACTTC
cdr3_aa: CASRLAVTSYEQYF

v_call: TRBV28
d_call: TRBD2
clone_size: NA
j_call: TRBJ2-1
cdr3_nt: TGTGCCAGCAGTTTAGGGGGACTAGCGGGCCACAATGAGCAGTTCTTC
cdr3_aa: CASSLGGLAGHNEQFF

v_call: TRBV7-6
d_call: NA
clone_size: few
j_call: TRBJ2-7
cdr3_nt: TGTGCCAGCAGCTCCGCAATACACCCATCGCCACGCTACGAGCAGTACTTC
cdr3_aa: CASSSAIHPSPRYEQYF

v_call: TRBV20-1
d_call: NA
clone_size: many
j_call: TRBJ2-5
cdr3_nt: TGCAGTGCTAGCGCCGGTCCTAGCGAAGAGACCCAGTACTTC
cdr3_aa: CSASAGPSEETQYF

v_call: TRBV11-2
d_call: NA
clone_size: NA
j_call: TRBJ2-5
cdr3_nt: TGTGCCAGCAGCCTTACAAGGAACCGTCCGTACTTC
cdr3_aa: CASSLTRNRPYF

v_call: TRBV29-1
d_call: TRBD2
clone_size: many
j_call: TRBJ2-4
cdr3_nt: TGCAGCGTCGATGGACTAGCAGAAAACATTCAGTACTTC
cdr3_aa: CSVDGLAENIQYF

v_call: TRBV20-1
d_call: TRBD2
clone_size: many
j_call: TRBJ2-7
cdr3_nt: TGCAGTGCTCCAGGTTGGGGGGGCTACGAGCAGTACTTC
cdr3_aa: CSAPGWGGYEQYF

v_call: TRBV5-1
d_call: TRBD1
clone_size: NA
j_call: TRBJ2-1
cdr3_nt: TGCGCCAGCAGCTCTCGACAGGGGTCAGGGGGGGAGCAGTTCTTC
cdr3_aa: CASSSRQGSGGEQFF

v_call: TRBV7-6
d_call: NA
clone_size: NA
j_call: TRBJ2-2
cdr3_nt: TGTGCCAGCAGCCAACCGGCCGGGGAGCTGTTTTTT
cdr3_aa: CASSQPAGELFF

v_call: TRBV12-3/TRBV12-4
d_call: NA
clone_size: many
j_call: TRBJ1-2
cdr3_nt: TGTGCCAGCAGTCCCCCTCTTGGTGGCTACACCTTC
cdr3_aa: CASSPPLGGYTF

v_call: TRBV12-3/TRBV12-4
d_call: TRBD1
clone_size: many
j_call: TRBJ1-2
cdr3_nt: TGTGCCAGCAGTCGACAGGGCACTTATGGCTACACCTTC
cdr3_aa: CASSRQGTYGYTF

v_call: TRBV5-1
d_call: NA
clone_size: NA
j_call: TRBJ2-5
cdr3_nt: TGCGCCAGCAGCTCTGGGGGGAACTCAATAATTCAAGAGACCCAGTACTTC
cdr3_aa: CASSSGGNSIIQETQYF

v_call: TRBV7-9
d_call: NA
clone_size: few
j_call: TRBJ1-2
cdr3_nt: TGTGCCAGCAGCTTAGATGAGGGGAAGCAGGACTATGGCTACACCTTC
cdr3_aa: CASSLDEGKQDYGYTF

v_call: TRBV4-3
d_call: TRBD2
clone_size: NA
j_call: TRBJ2-7
cdr3_nt: TGCGCCAGCAGCAAACTAGCGGGAGACTACGAGCAGTACTTC
cdr3_aa: CASSKLAGDYEQYF

v_call: TRBV14
d_call: NA
clone_size: NA
j_call: TRBJ1-6
cdr3_nt: TGTGCCAGCAGCCAAGATCCAGGGTCCCATTCACCCCTCCACTTT
cdr3_aa: CASSQDPGSHSPLHF

v_call: TRBV6-2/TRBV6-3
d_call: NA
clone_size: NA
j_call: TRBJ2-3
cdr3_nt: TGTGCCAGCAGTTACCAGTTGGGGGCGGATACGCAGTATTTT
cdr3_aa: CASSYQLGADTQYF

v_call: TRBV5-6
d_call: NA
clone_size: NA
j_call: TRBJ2-7
cdr3_nt: TGTGCCAGCAGCTTATCCCGGCGGCGAGGCTACGAGCAGTACTTC
cdr3_aa: CASSLSRRRGYEQYF

v_call: TRBV20-1
d_call: NA
clone_size: NA
j_call: TRBJ1-1
cdr3_nt: TGCAGTGCTTCACGAACTGAAGCTTTCTTT
cdr3_aa: CSASRTEAFF

v_call: TRBV25-1
d_call: NA
clone_size: NA
j_call: TRBJ1-2
cdr3_nt: TGTGCCAGCAGTGTGCTTGGAGGCTACACCTTC
cdr3_aa: CASSVLGGYTF

v_call: TRBV5-1
d_call: NA
clone_size: many
j_call: TRBJ1-2
cdr3_nt: TGCGCCAGCACCCCCGGCAGTCGAGGGTCCTATGGCTACACCTTC
cdr3_aa: CASTPGSRGSYGYTF

v_call: TRBV29-1
d_call: TRBD1
clone_size: many
j_call: TRBJ2-7
cdr3_nt: TGCAGCGTTGAAGGTGGGACAGAGACCTACGAGCAGTACTTC
cdr3_aa: CSVEGGTETYEQYF

v_call: TRBV6-1
d_call: NA
clone_size: NA
j_call: TRBJ2-7
cdr3_nt: TGTGCCAGCAGGGACCGAACTACCTACGAGCAGTACTTC
cdr3_aa: CASRDRTTYEQYF

v_call: TRBV20-1
d_call: NA
clone_size: few
j_call: TRBJ2-3
cdr3_nt: TGCAGTGCTTCCTGGGGGGGGCAAGGGAACACAGATACGCAGTATTTT
cdr3_aa: CSASWGGQGNTDTQYF

v_call: TRBV24-1
d_call: NA
clone_size: many
j_call: TRBJ2-3
cdr3_nt: TGTGCCACCAGTGAAGACCGGGTTCAAGATACGCAGTATTTT
cdr3_aa: CATSEDRVQDTQYF

v_call: TRBV12-3/TRBV12-4
d_call: NA
clone_size: few
j_call: TRBJ1-2
cdr3_nt: TGTGCCAGCAGTTTTACAGGCTTCGACGGCTACACCTTC
cdr3_aa: CASSFTGFDGYTF

v_call: TRBV13
d_call: NA
clone_size: NA
j_call: TRBJ2-7
cdr3_nt: TGTGCCAGCAGCGAGACCCCCTACGAGCAGTACTTC
cdr3_aa: CASSETPYEQYF

v_call: TRBV4-3
d_call: TRBD2
clone_size: few
j_call: TRBJ2-1
cdr3_nt: TGCGCCAGCAGCCAAGTTAGGCTAGCGGGGGTCATTAGCCACAATGAGCAGTTCTTC
cdr3_aa: CASSQVRLAGVISHNEQFF

v_call: TRBV5-1
d_call: NA
clone_size: few
j_call: TRBJ1-2
cdr3_nt: TGCGCCAGCAGCTTGGTTGGAGTCTATGGCTACACCTTC
cdr3_aa: CASSLVGVYGYTF

v_call: TRBV29-1
d_call: NA
clone_size: once
j_call: TRBJ2-7
cdr3_nt: TGCAGCGTCGCTACGCCCCAGGGGGGGCCCTACGAGCAGTACTTC
cdr3_aa: CSVATPQGGPYEQYF

v_call: TRBV28
d_call: NA
clone_size: NA
j_call: TRBJ2-7
cdr3_nt: TGTGCCAGCAGTTTATACCGTCGGCAGGGCTCCTACGAGCAGTACTTC
cdr3_aa: CASSLYRRQGSYEQYF

v_call: TRBV6-2/TRBV6-3
d_call: NA
clone_size: NA
j_call: TRBJ1-5
cdr3_nt: TGTGCCAGCACCCCGTGGAGCAATCAGCCCCAGCATTTT
cdr3_aa: CASTPWSNQPQHF

v_call: TRBV28
d_call: NA
clone_size: many
j_call: TRBJ2-7
cdr3_nt: TGTGCCAGCAGTTTAATTGGTACCTACGAGCAGTACTTC
cdr3_aa: CASSLIGTYEQYF

v_call: TRBV7-9
d_call: TRBD1
clone_size: few
j_call: TRBJ2-3
cdr3_nt: TGTGCCTGGGACAGGGGCACAGATACGCAGTATTTT
cdr3_aa: CAWDRGTDTQYF

v_call: TRBV7-9
d_call: TRBD1
clone_size: NA
j_call: TRBJ2-7
cdr3_nt: TGTGCCAGCAGCACCCAACCGGGACAGGGCTACGAGCAGTACTTC
cdr3_aa: CASSTQPGQGYEQYF

v_call: TRBV6-6
d_call: TRBD1
clone_size: many
j_call: TRBJ1-5
cdr3_nt: TGTGCCAGCCTCGGACAGGCAGGGGGCCCCCAGCATTTT
cdr3_aa: CASLGQAGGPQHF

v_call: TRBV3-1
d_call: NA
clone_size: once
j_call: TRBJ1-2
cdr3_nt: TGTGCCAGCAGCCAACTACCACAGTGGGGCTACACCTTC
cdr3_aa: CASSQLPQWGYTF

v_call: TRBV4-1
d_call: NA
clone_size: many
j_call: TRBJ2-3
cdr3_nt: TGCGCCAGCAGCCAATTTGGGGGCACAGATACGCAGTATTTT
cdr3_aa: CASSQFGGTDTQYF

v_call: TRBV7-8
d_call: NA
clone_size: NA
j_call: TRBJ1-4
cdr3_nt: TGTGCCAGCAGCATTAGGCGAGGGTCCAATGAAAAACTGTTTTTT
cdr3_aa: CASSIRRGSNEKLFF

v_call: TRBV4-3
d_call: NA
clone_size: few
j_call: TRBJ2-3
cdr3_nt: TGCGCCAGCAGCCAAGTTAATGCGAAGGAGACAGATACGCAGTATTTT
cdr3_aa: CASSQVNAKETDTQYF

v_call: TRBV11-3
d_call: NA
clone_size: NA
j_call: TRBJ2-3
cdr3_nt: TGTGCCAGCAGCCATACAGCTCGAAGCACAGATACGCAGTATTTT
cdr3_aa: CASSHTARSTDTQYF

v_call: TRBV10-3
d_call: NA
clone_size: NA
j_call: TRBJ2-2
cdr3_nt: TGTGCCATCAGTGGCCAGGGGGGTAGTACCGGGGAGCTGTTTTTT
cdr3_aa: CAISGQGGSTGELFF